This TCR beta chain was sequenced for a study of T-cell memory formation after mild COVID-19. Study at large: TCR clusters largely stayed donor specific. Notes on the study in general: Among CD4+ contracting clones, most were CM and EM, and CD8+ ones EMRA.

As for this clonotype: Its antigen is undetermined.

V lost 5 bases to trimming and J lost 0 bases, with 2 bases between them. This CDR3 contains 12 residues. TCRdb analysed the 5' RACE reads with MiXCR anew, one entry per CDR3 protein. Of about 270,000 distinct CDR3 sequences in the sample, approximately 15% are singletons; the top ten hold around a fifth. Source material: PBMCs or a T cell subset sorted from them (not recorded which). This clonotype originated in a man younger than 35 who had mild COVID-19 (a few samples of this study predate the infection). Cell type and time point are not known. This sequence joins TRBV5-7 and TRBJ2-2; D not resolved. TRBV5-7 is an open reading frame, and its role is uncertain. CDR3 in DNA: TGTGCCAGCAGAACGAACACCGGGGAGCTGTTTTTT. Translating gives CASRTNTGELFF.